This T cell receptor beta chain was documented in a study of CD8+CD57+ T cells in acquired aplastic anemia. For the study at large: Yields of DNA that came from sorted CD4+ and CD8+ cells averaged approximately 3.5 ug.

Patients picked for sequencing had shown CD8+CD57+ cell expansion detected by flow cytometry. Among the patients, all had severe acquired aplastic anemia. At blood sampling, none of the patients had yet received therapy. Per the germline V gene, CDR1 is SGHNT and CDR2 is YENEEA. CDR3 size: 15 residues. Trimming cost V 3 bases and J 9 bases, with 20 bases left between them. TCR beta VDJ combinations and CDR3 sequences were profiled from genomic DNA. TCRdb processed the reads anew with MiXCR; each CDR3 protein has one entry. The sample consists of more than 250,000 distinct CDR3 sequences, around 82% of them appearing once.

This sequence originates from a human donor with aplastic anemia. The rearrangement uses TRBV11-3 and TRBJ2-5, with TRBD2 as a possible D gene (5 bases). Sample: sorted CD4+, CD8+, or CD8+CD57+ T cells (not recorded which) from PBMCs. The CDR3 sequence is CASSFTGSWGTPQYF. The CDR3 bases are TGTGCCAGCAGCTTTACGGGAAGTTGGGGAACGCCCCAGTACTTC.